Listed below are T cell receptor beta chains from one sample, sequenced in a study of cytomegalovirus exposure and HLA in healthy donors. This table comes from immunoSEQ multiplex PCR, and its TCRdb copy is limited to in-frame clones, with some not included. The sample lists 130,000 or so clones, 76% occurring once. Material for sequencing was PBMCs. The receptor set was obtained from a man aged 35-49 years in good health and CMV-seronegative. The CDR3 runs from the conserved cysteine through the conserved F or W. Fields, in order: D gene, clone size, J gene, V gene, CDR3 protein, CDR3 DNA. A D gene is named only where the DNA matches it firmly. The size of a clone is reported for some rows only, either as once, few or many, or as a class for expanded clones.

d_gene: -
abundance: few
j_gene: TRBJ1-1
v_gene: TRBV18
CDR3aa: CASSPTSNTEAFF
CDR3nt: TGTGCCAGCTCACCAACATCGAACACTGAAGCTTTCTTT

d_gene: TRBD1
abundance: -
j_gene: TRBJ2-2
v_gene: TRBV25-1
CDR3aa: CASRVTGTGVYAGELFF
CDR3nt: TGTGCCAGCAGGGTGACCGGGACAGGGGTATACGCCGGGGAGCTGTTTTTT

d_gene: TRBD1
abundance: -
j_gene: TRBJ2-7
v_gene: TRBV4-3
CDR3aa: CASSSGTGMSYEQYF
CDR3nt: TGCGCCAGCAGCTCCGGGACAGGGATGTCCTACGAGCAGTACTTC

d_gene: TRBD2
abundance: -
j_gene: TRBJ2-3
v_gene: TRBV6-5
CDR3aa: CASQAGVGTDTQYF
CDR3nt: TGTGCCAGCCAGGCGGGAGTGGGCACAGATACGCAGTATTTT

d_gene: -
abundance: -
j_gene: TRBJ2-7
v_gene: TRBV4-1
CDR3aa: CASSQGGGPYEQYF
CDR3nt: TGCGCCAGCAGCCAAGGAGGGGGACCTTACGAGCAGTACTTC

d_gene: TRBD1
abundance: -
j_gene: TRBJ1-5
v_gene: TRBV10-3
CDR3aa: CAISDGTGILKSNQPQHF
CDR3nt: TGTGCCATCAGTGACGGGACAGGGATTTTAAAGAGCAATCAGCCCCAGCATTTT

d_gene: -
abundance: -
j_gene: TRBJ2-7
v_gene: TRBV5-6
CDR3aa: CASSLADEQYF
CDR3nt: TGTGCCAGCAGCTTGGCTGACGAGCAGTACTTC

d_gene: -
abundance: -
j_gene: TRBJ2-3
v_gene: TRBV21-1
CDR3aa: CASSPSQNHGTGVVITDTQYF
CDR3nt: TGTGCCAGCAGCCCGTCCCAAAATCATGGTACAGGGGTTGTTATCACAGATACGCAGTATTTT

d_gene: -
abundance: once
j_gene: TRBJ2-7
v_gene: TRBV5-1
CDR3aa: CASSLGAASYEQYF
CDR3nt: TGCGCCAGCAGCTTGGGGGCAGCATCCTACGAGCAGTACTTC

d_gene: TRBD2
abundance: few
j_gene: TRBJ2-1
v_gene: TRBV7-8
CDR3aa: CASSSPGGSGTTYNEQFF
CDR3nt: TGTGCCAGCAGCTCACCCGGGGGGAGCGGGACGACCTACAATGAGCAGTTCTTC

d_gene: TRBD1
abundance: few
j_gene: TRBJ1-4
v_gene: TRBV9
CDR3aa: CASSALQGDVEKLFF
CDR3nt: TGTGCCAGCAGCGCGTTACAGGGGGACGTAGAAAAACTGTTTTTT

d_gene: TRBD1
abundance: few
j_gene: TRBJ2-5
v_gene: TRBV4-2
CDR3aa: CASSQGAGGAFGETQYF
CDR3nt: TGTGCCAGCAGCCAAGGAGCAGGGGGCGCTTTTGGGGAGACCCAGTACTTC

d_gene: -
abundance: -
j_gene: TRBJ2-3
v_gene: TRBV5-4
CDR3aa: CASEDFRTDTQYF
CDR3nt: TGTGCCAGCGAAGACTTTCGCACAGATACGCAGTATTTT

d_gene: -
abundance: -
j_gene: TRBJ1-1
v_gene: TRBV19
CDR3aa: CASSTKTGLSSTEAFF
CDR3nt: TGTGCCAGTAGTACCAAGACAGGCCTTAGTTCAACTGAAGCTTTCTTT

d_gene: -
abundance: -
j_gene: TRBJ1-3
v_gene: TRBV7-8
CDR3aa: CASSLAREFPGSGNTIYF
CDR3nt: TGTGCCAGCAGCTTAGCGCGAGAGTTCCCGGGCTCTGGAAACACCATATATTTT

d_gene: -
abundance: -
j_gene: TRBJ2-1
v_gene: TRBV4-3
CDR3aa: CASSPDSYNEQFF
CDR3nt: TGCGCCAGCAGCCCCGACTCTTACAATGAGCAGTTCTTC

d_gene: -
abundance: -
j_gene: TRBJ2-2
v_gene: TRBV11-2
CDR3aa: CASSPDREVGELFF
CDR3nt: TGTGCCAGCAGCCCAGACAGGGAGGTCGGGGAGCTGTTTTTT

d_gene: -
abundance: -
j_gene: TRBJ2-3
v_gene: TRBV10-1
CDR3aa: CASSPSGGDTQYF
CDR3nt: TGCGCCAGCAGTCCGAGCGGCGGTGATACGCAGTATTTT

d_gene: -
abundance: -
j_gene: TRBJ2-2
v_gene: TRBV6-5
CDR3aa: CASSYSIPSNTGELFF
CDR3nt: TGTGCCAGCAGTTACTCGATTCCTAGTAACACCGGGGAGCTGTTTTTT

d_gene: -
abundance: medium-sized
j_gene: TRBJ2-2
v_gene: TRBV6-6
CDR3aa: CASSPGSGELFF
CDR3nt: TGTGCCAGCAGTCCAGGGTCCGGGGAGCTGTTTTTT

d_gene: TRBD1
abundance: -
j_gene: TRBJ1-1
v_gene: TRBV28
CDR3aa: CASLGTGRTEAFF
CDR3nt: TGTGCCAGCCTGGGGACAGGGCGGACTGAAGCTTTCTTT

d_gene: -
abundance: -
j_gene: TRBJ2-5
v_gene: TRBV2
CDR3aa: CASSETGFFETQYF
CDR3nt: TGTGCCAGCAGTGAAACAGGGTTCTTTGAGACCCAGTACTTC

d_gene: TRBD1
abundance: -
j_gene: TRBJ2-5
v_gene: TRBV7-9
CDR3aa: CASSSSGQGDIETQYF
CDR3nt: TGTGCCAGCAGCTCTTCTGGACAGGGGGATATAGAGACCCAGTACTTC